The clone carrying this T cell receptor beta chain was counted ten times or more. TCRdb re-derived calls from the 5' RACE reads in MiXCR, one entry per CDR3 protein. Of around 79,000 distinct CDR3 sequences detected, roughly 5% appear once; the ten largest clones hold 7.5%. The data are from a study of T cells of healthy individuals. V shed 0 bases, J shed 5 bases, and the junction held 7 bases outside the gene matches. The V gene's germline CDR1 is SGHTA and CDR2 FQGNSA. The length of the CDR3 is 16 residues. This TCR was recovered from a female donor in good health. V usage is TRBV7-2 and J usage is TRBJ2-1, with 7 bases aligning to TRBD1. The CDR3: CASSLAGTVPDNEQFF. The CDR3 DNA follows: TGTGCCAGCAGCTTAGCTGGGACAGTCCCAGACAATGAGCAGTTCTTC.